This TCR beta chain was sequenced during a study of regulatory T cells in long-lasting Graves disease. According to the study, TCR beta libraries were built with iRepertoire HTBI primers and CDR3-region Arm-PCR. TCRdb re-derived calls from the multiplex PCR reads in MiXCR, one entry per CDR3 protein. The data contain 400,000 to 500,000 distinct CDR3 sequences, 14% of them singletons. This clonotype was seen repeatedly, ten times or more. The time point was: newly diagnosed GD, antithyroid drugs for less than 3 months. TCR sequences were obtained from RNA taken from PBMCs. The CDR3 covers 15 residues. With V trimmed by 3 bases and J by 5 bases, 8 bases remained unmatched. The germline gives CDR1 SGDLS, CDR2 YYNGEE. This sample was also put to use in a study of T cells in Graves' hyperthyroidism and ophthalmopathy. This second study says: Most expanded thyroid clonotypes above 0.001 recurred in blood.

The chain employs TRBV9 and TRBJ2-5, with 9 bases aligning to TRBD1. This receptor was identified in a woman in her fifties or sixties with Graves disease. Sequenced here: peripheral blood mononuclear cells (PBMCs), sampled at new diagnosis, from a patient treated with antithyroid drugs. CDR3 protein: CASSGTGEGEETQYF. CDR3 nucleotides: TGTGCCAGCAGCGGGACAGGGGAAGGAGAGGAGACCCAGTACTTC.